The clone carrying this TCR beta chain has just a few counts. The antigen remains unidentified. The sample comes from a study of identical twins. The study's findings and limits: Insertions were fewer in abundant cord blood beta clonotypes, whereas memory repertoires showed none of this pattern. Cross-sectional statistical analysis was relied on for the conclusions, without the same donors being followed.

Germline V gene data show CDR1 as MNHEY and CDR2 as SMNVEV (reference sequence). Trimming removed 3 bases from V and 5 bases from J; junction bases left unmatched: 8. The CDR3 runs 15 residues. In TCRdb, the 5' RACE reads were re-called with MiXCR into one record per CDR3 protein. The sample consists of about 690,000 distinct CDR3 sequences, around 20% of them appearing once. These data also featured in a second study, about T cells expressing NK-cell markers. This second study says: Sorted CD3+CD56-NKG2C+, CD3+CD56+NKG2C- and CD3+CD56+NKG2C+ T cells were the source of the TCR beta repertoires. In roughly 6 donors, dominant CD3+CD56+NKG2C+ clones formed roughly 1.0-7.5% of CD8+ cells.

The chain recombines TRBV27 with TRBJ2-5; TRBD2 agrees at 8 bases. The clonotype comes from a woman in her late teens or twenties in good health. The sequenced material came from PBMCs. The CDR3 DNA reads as TGTGCCAGCAGTTTGGGGACTAGATTTGGGGAGACCCAGTACTTC. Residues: CASSLGTRFGETQYF.